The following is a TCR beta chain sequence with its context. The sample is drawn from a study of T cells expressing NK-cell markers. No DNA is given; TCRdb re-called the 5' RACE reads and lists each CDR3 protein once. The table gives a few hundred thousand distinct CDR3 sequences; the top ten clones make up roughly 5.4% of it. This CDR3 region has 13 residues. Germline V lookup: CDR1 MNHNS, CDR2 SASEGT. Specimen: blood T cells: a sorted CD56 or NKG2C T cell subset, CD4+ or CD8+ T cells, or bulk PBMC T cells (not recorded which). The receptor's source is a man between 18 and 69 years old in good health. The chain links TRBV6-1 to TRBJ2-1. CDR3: CASRARIGNEQFF.